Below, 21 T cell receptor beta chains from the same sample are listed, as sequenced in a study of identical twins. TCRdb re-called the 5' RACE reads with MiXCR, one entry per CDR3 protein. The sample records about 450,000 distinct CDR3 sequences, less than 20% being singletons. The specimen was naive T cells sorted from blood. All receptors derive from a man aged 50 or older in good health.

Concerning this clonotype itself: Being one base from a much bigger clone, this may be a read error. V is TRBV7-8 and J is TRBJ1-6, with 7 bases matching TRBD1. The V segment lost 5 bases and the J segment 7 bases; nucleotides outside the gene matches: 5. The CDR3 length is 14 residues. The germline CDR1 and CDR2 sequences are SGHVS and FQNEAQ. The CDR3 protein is CASSPTGRNSPLHF. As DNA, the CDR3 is TGTGCCAGCAGCCCGACAGGGAGGAATTCACCCCTCCACTTT. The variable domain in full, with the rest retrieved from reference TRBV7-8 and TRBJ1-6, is GAGVSQSPRYKVAKRGQDVALRCDPISGHVSLFWYQQALGQGPEFLTYFQNEAQLDKSGLPSDRFFAERPEGSVSTLKIQRTQQEDSAVYLCASSPTGRNSPLHFGNGTRLTVT.

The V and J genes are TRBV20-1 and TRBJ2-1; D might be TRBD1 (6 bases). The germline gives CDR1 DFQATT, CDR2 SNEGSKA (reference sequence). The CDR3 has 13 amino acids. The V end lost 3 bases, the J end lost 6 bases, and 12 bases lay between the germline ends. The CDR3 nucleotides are TGCAGTGCTAGCGGGACACCCGGCAATGAGCAGTTCTTC. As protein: CSASGTPGNEQFF.

CDR3 sequence: CSASPRDLGGYEQYF. The DNA for the CDR3 is TGCAGTGCTAGCCCACGGGATCTCGGAGGCTACGAGCAGTACTTC. J is TRBJ2-7 and V is TRBV20-1, with D tentatively TRBD2 (5 bases). The CDR3 length is 15 residues. Trimming removed 3 bases from V and 3 bases from J, with 18 bases in between. Germline-derived CDR1 and CDR2 are DFQATT and SNEGSKA (reference sequence).

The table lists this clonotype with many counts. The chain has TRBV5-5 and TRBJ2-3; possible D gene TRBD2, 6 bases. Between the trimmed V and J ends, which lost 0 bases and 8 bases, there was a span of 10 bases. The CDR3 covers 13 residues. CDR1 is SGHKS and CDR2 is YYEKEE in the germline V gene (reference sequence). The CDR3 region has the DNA TGTGCCAGCAGCTTGGGGGACTCCGGTACGCAGTATTTT. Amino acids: CASSLGDSGTQYF.

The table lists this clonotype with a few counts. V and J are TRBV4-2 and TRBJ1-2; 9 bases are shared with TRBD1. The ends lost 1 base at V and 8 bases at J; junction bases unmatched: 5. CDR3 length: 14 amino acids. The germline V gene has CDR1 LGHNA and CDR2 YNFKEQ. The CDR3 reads CASSQGGQGKGYTF. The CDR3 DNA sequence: TGTGCCAGCAGCCAAGGGGGACAGGGTAAAGGCTACACCTTC.

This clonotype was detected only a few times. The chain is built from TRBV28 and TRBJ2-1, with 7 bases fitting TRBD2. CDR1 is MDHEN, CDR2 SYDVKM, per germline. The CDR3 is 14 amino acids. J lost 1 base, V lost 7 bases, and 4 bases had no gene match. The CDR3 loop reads CASNLAESYNEQFF. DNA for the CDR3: TGTGCCAGCAACCTAGCGGAGTCCTACAATGAGCAGTTCTTC.

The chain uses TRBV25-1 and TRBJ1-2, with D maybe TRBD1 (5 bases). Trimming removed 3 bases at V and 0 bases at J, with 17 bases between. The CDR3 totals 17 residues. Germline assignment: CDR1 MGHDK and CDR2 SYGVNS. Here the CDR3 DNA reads TGTGCCAGCAGTGATACGAGGGGAGCAGGAGCTAACTATGGCTACACCTTC. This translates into CASSDTRGAGANYGYTF.

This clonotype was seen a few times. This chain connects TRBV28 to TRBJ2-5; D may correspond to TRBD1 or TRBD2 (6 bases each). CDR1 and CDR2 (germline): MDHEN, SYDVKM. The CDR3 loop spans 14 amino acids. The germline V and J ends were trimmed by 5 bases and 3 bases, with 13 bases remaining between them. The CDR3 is CASSRLDRKETQYF. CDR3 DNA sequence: TGTGCCAGCAGTAGACTAGACAGGAAAGAGACCCAGTACTTC.

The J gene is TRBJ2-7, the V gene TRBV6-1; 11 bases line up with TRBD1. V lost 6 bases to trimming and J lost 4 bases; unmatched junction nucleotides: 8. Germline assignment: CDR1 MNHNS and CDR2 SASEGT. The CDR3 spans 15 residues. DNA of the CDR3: TGTGCCAGCAGCCTTATAGGGGACAGGGGGTACGAGCAGTACTTC. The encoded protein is CASSLIGDRGYEQYF.

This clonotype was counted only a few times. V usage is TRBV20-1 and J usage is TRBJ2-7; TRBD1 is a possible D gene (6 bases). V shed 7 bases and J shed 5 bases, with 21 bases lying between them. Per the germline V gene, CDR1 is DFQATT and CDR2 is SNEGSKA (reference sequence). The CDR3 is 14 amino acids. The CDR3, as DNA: TGCAGTGTCCTAGGTGGCAGGGGAAGCCACGAGCAGTACTTC. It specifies CSVLGGRGSHEQYF.

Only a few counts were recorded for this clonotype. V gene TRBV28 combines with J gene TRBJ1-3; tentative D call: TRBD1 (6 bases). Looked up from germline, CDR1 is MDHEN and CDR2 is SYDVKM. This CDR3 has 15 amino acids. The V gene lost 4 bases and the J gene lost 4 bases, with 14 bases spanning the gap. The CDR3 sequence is CASSSPGGPGNTIYF. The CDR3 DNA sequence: TGTGCCAGCAGTTCTCCCGGGGGGCCGGGAAACACCATATATTTT.

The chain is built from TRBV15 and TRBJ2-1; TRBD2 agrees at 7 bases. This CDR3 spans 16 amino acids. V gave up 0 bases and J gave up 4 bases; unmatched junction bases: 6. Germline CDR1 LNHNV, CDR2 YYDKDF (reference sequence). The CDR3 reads CATSRDPASGYNEQFF. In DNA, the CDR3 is TGTGCCACCAGCAGAGATCCGGCTAGCGGATACAATGAGCAGTTCTTC.

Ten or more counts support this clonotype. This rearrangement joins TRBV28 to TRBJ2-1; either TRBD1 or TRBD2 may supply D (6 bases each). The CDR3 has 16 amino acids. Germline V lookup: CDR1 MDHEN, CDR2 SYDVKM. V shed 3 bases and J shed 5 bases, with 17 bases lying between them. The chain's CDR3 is CASSFFGGQHDNEQFF. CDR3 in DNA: TGTGCCAGCAGTTTCTTCGGGGGACAACATGACAATGAGCAGTTCTTC.

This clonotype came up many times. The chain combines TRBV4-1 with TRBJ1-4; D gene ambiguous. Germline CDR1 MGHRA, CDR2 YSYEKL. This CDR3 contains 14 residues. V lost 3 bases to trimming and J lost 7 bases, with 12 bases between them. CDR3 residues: CASSHALTREKLFF. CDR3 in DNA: TGCGCCAGCAGCCATGCCTTAACCCGTGAAAAACTGTTTTTT.

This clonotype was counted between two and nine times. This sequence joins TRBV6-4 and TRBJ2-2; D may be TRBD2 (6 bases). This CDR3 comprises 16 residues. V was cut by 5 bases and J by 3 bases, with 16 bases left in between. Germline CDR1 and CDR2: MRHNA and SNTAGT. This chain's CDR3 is CASSTRTGGYTGELFF. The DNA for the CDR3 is TGTGCCAGCAGTACCCGAACCGGGGGATACACCGGGGAGCTGTTTTTT.

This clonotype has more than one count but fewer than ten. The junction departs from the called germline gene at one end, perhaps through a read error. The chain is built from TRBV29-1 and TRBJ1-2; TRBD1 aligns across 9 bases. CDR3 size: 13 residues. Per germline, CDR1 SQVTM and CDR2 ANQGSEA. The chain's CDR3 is CCVAPGTGHGYTF. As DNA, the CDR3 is TGCTGCGTTGCCCCTGGGACAGGGCACGGCTACACCTTC.

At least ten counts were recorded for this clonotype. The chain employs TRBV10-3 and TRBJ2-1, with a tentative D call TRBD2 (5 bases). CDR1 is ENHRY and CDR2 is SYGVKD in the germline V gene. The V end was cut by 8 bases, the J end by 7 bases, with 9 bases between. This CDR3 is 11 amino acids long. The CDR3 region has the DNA TGTGCCATCTCCGAGGGTAATGAGCAGTTCTTC. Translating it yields CAISEGNEQFF.

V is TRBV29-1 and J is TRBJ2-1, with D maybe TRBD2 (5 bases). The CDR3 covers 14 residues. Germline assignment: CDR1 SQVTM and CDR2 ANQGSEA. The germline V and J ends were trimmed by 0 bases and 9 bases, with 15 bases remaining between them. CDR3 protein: CSVEDLRGPIEQFF. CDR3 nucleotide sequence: TGCAGCGTTGAAGATCTTCGAGGGCCCATTGAGCAGTTCTTC.

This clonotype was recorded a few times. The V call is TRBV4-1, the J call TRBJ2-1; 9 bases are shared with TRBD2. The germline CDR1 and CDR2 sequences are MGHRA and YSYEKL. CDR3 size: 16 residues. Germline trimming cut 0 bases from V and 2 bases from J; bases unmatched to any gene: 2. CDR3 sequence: CASSQEERGAYNEQFF. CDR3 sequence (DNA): TGCGCCAGCAGCCAAGAAGAGCGGGGGGCCTACAATGAGCAGTTCTTC.

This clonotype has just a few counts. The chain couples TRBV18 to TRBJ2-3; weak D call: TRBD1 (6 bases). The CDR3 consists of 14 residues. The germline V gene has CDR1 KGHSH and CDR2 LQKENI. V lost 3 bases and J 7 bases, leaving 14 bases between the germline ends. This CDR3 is CASSPLRDKNTQYF. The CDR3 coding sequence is TGTGCCAGCTCACCCCTTCGGGACAAAAATACGCAGTATTTT. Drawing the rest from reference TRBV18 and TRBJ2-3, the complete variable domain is NAGVMQNPRHLVRRRGQEARLRCSPMKGHSHVYWYRQLPEEGLKFMVYLQKENIIDESGMPKERFSAEFPKEGPSILRIQQVVRGDSAAYFCASSPLRDKNTQYFGPGTRLTVL.

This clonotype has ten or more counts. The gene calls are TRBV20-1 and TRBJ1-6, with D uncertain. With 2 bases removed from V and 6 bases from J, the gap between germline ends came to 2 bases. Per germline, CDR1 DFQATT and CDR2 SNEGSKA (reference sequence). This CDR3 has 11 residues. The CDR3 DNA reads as TGCAGTGCTAGAAGTAATTCACCCCTCCACTTT. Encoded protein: CSARSNSPLHF.